This T cell receptor beta chain was identified during a study of CD8+ T cells in alopecia areata. Study context: The study gave treated patients oral tofacitinib at 5 to 10 mg twice daily. Notes on the study in general: Scalp repertoires also include resident alphabeta T cells from normal skin.

In germline, CDR1 is ENHRY, CDR2 SYGVKD. The CDR3 length is 15 residues. Trimming left V 3 bases short and J 2 bases short, with 14 bases between. Sorted out of PBMCs were CD4+ T cells and CD8+ T cells. Extracted RNA was reverse transcribed into cDNA, the sequencing template. Sequencing was performed with immunoSEQ multiplex PCR; in TCRdb, only in-frame clones are kept and a portion is missing. The sample includes about 150,000 clones, approximately 50% of them seen just once. Note on this clone: What it recognizes is unknown.

The genes are TRBV10-3 and TRBJ2-7; no firm D call. The source material was CD4+ T cells sorted from blood. The source of this sequence is a human donor with alopecia areata. The CDR3 is CAISDNSKRPYEQYF. The CDR3 DNA reads as TGTGCCATCAGTGATAACTCTAAACGTCCCTACGAGCAGTACTTC.